The 29 T cell receptor beta chains presented below share a single source sample, sequenced in a study of identifying expanded T cells in peripheral blood. TCRdb keeps only in-frame clones here, not all; method: immunoSEQ multiplex PCR. The sample consists of approximately 100,000 clones, 88% of them appearing once. Sequences were obtained from blood. These TCRs come from a person between 18 and 70 years old in good health.

The chain's CDR3 is CATSREDSYSNQPQHF. DNA of the CDR3: TGTGCCACCAGCAGAGAGGACAGCTATAGCAATCAGCCCCAGCATTTT. The gene calls are TRBV15 and TRBJ1-5, with D possibly being TRBD1 (6 bases). V was clipped by 0 bases and J by 0 bases, with 9 bases between them. Germline lookup yields CDR1 LNHNV and CDR2 YYDKDF (reference sequence). This CDR3 region has 16 residues.

The chain is built from TRBV5-1 and TRBJ2-3; 14 bases match TRBD2. The length of the CDR3 is 18 residues. CDR1 and CDR2 from the germline V gene are SGHRS and YFSETQ. J lost 2 bases, V lost 3 bases, and 8 bases had no gene match. CDR3 region: CASSWGLAGVSFTDTQYF. CDR3 DNA: TGCGCCAGCAGCTGGGGACTAGCGGGGGTTTCCTTCACAGATACGCAGTATTTT.

The genes are TRBV10-3 and TRBJ1-5; perhaps TRBD1 as D (5 bases). Germline-derived CDR1 and CDR2 are ENHRY and SYGVKD. Trimming left V 2 bases short and J 6 bases short, with 14 bases between. The length of the CDR3 is 15 residues. The CDR3 loop reads CAISEGQGGGQPQHF. The CDR3 DNA reads TGTGCCATCAGTGAGGGGCAGGGAGGCGGTCAGCCCCAGCATTTT.

The chain has TRBV2 and TRBJ1-2; D is ambiguous. The CDR3 contains 13 residues. Per germline, CDR1 SNHLY and CDR2 FYNNEI. The V gene lost 3 bases and the J gene lost 8 bases, with 13 bases spanning the gap. The CDR3 sequence is CASSDAQVPGYTF. In DNA form, the CDR3 reads TGTGCCAGCAGTGATGCCCAGGTACCGGGCTACACCTTC.

The V and J genes are TRBV6-5 and TRBJ1-3, with D uncertain. This CDR3 is 14 amino acids long. The V and J ends lost 5 bases and 2 bases respectively, with 10 bases between them. Germline lookup yields CDR1 MNHEY and CDR2 SVGAGI. The CDR3 DNA is TGTGCCAGCAGTACCGGACTGACTGGAAACACCATATATTTT. Translation: CASSTGLTGNTIYF.

This chain joins TRBV11-1 and TRBJ2-3, with 8 bases lining up with TRBD1. The CDR3 length is 16 residues. V shed 3 bases, J shed 1 base, and the junction held 6 bases outside the gene matches. Germline CDR1 is SGHAT and CDR2 is FQDESV (reference sequence). The CDR3 region has the DNA TGTGCCAGCAGCTTGTCTCCGGGACAGGGCACAGATACGCAGTATTTT. Translating it yields CASSLSPGQGTDTQYF. The variable domain in full, with the rest retrieved from reference TRBV11-1 and TRBJ2-3, is EAEVAQSPRYKITEKSQAVAFWCDPISGHATLYWYRQILGQGPELLVQFQDESVVDDSQLPKDRFSAERLKGVDSTLKIQPAELGDSAMYLCASSLSPGQGTDTQYFGPGTRLTVL.

As for this clone: Other DNA sequences from this sample encode an identical CDR3 as well. V and J are TRBV7-2 and TRBJ1-5; tentative D call: TRBD1 (5 bases). Trimming cost V 5 bases and J 7 bases, with 15 bases left between them. This CDR3 is 14 amino acids long. Germline V lookup: CDR1 SGHTA, CDR2 FQGNSA. The CDR3 sequence is CASSLDGGGQPQHF. The CDR3 nucleotides read TGTGCCAGCAGCCTGGATGGGGGAGGACAGCCCCAGCATTTT.

The CDR3 sequence: CASSPGQGRGRVNSPLHF. In nucleotides, the CDR3 is TGTGCCAGCAGCCCGGGACAGGGTCGAGGGCGGGTTAATTCACCCCTCCACTTT. The chain couples TRBV5-5 to TRBJ1-6; 9 bases agree with TRBD1. Looked up from germline, CDR1 is SGHKS and CDR2 is YYEKEE (reference sequence). The CDR3 is 18 amino acids. V lost 4 bases, J lost 6 bases, and 14 bases stayed unmatched.

The rearrangement links TRBV6-6 to TRBJ1-4, with TRBD1 matching 8 bases. This CDR3 is built from 15 residues. Germline CDR1 reads MNHNY; CDR2 reads SVGAGI (reference sequence). V lost 5 bases, J lost 7 bases, and 9 bases stayed unmatched. In nucleotides, the CDR3 is TGTGCCAGCAGTCAGAACCAGGGGGCCGTTGAAAAACTGTTTTTT. Translated, it gives CASSQNQGAVEKLFF.

The chain links TRBV7-9 to TRBJ2-3; D tentatively fits TRBD1 or TRBD2 (5 bases each). Germline V gene data show CDR1 as SEHNR and CDR2 as FQNEAQ (reference sequence). V lost 3 bases, J lost 4 bases, and 20 bases lay in between. This CDR3 is built from 17 residues. CDR3 in DNA: TGTGCCAGCAGCTTGCCATGGGGCGACCCGGAGGCAGATACGCAGTATTTT. Its protein is CASSLPWGDPEADTQYF.

The chain is built from TRBV5-8 and TRBJ2-7, with D possibly TRBD1 on 6 matching bases. Germline CDR1 SGHTS, CDR2 YDEGEE. Trimming cost V 4 bases and J 7 bases, with 9 bases left between them. This CDR3 spans 11 amino acids. This CDR3 is CASSPGVEQYF. Here the CDR3 DNA reads TGTGCCAGCAGCCCAGGGGTTGAGCAGTACTTC.

The chain couples TRBV5-1 to TRBJ2-7, with TRBD2 as a possible D gene (5 bases). Germline V gene sequence: CDR1 SGHRS, CDR2 YFSETQ. The V end lost 2 bases, the J end lost 7 bases, and 10 bases lay between the germline ends. CDR3 length equals 12 residues. CDR3 in amino acids: CASSFLGEEQYF. Here the CDR3 DNA reads TGCGCCAGCAGCTTCCTCGGGGAGGAGCAGTACTTC.

The chain uses TRBV10-3 and TRBJ1-5, with 8 bases fitting TRBD1. This CDR3 contains 16 residues. V was clipped by 6 bases and J by 4 bases; unmatched bases: 11. From germline, CDR1 is ENHRY and CDR2 SYGVKD. In DNA, the CDR3 is TGTGCCATCAGCGCTACCGGGACAGGAGATAATCAGCCCCAGCATTTT. It translates to CAISATGTGDNQPQHF.

The chain combines TRBV7-9 with TRBJ1-1; D possibly corresponds to TRBD1 (6 bases). This CDR3 is 15 amino acids long. CDR1 and CDR2 (germline): SEHNR, FQNEAQ (reference sequence). V was cut by 4 bases and J by 3 bases, with 15 bases left in between. The CDR3 DNA reads as TGTGCCAGCAGCTCCGGGGTAGGGGGGGACACTGAAGCTTTCTTT. Its protein product is CASSSGVGGDTEAFF.

The gene calls are TRBV4-3 and TRBJ2-7; D is possibly TRBD2 (7 bases). V lost 4 bases and J 9 bases, leaving 16 bases between the germline ends. There are 13 residues in the CDR3. The germline gives CDR1 LGHNA, CDR2 YSLEER. The CDR3 region has the DNA TGCGCCAGCAGCCTCGGGGGGCCGTCCGGGCAGTACTTC. Translation: CASSLGGPSGQYF.

This clone was recorded only once. The chain recombines TRBV2 with TRBJ1-1, with 7 bases lining up with TRBD1. Germline CDR1 SNHLY, CDR2 FYNNEI. The trim removed 3 bases at V and 4 bases at J, leaving 11 bases unmatched. The CDR3 has 16 amino acids. The DNA of the CDR3 is TGTGCCAGCAGTGACCCCAGGGGGTTCGGGGGCACTGAAGCTTTCTTT. It translates to CASSDPRGFGGTEAFF.

This clone was recorded only once. This chain connects TRBV18 to TRBJ2-1, with TRBD2 as a possible D gene (6 bases). Trimming took off 2 bases at V and 9 bases at J, with 17 bases between the two ends. This CDR3 contains 15 residues. The V gene's germline CDR1 is KGHSH and CDR2 LQKENI. For the CDR3, the DNA is TGTGCCAGCTCACCATCCGGGACTCAAGGTCTTGAGCAGTTCTTC. Its protein is CASSPSGTQGLEQFF.

This clone was counted a single time. The chain uses TRBV25-1 and TRBJ2-2; no definite D call. V was shortened by 3 bases and J by 3 bases, with 8 bases between the two germline ends. Germline-derived CDR1 and CDR2 are MGHDK and SYGVNS. This CDR3 has 14 residues. The DNA for the CDR3 is TGTGCCAGCAGTGAGTACCGCTACACCGGGGAGCTGTTTTTT. It translates to CASSEYRYTGELFF.

CDR3 DNA sequence: TGCGCCAGCAGCCTAGAGCGGGGTCCGAACACTGAAGCTTTCTTT. The encoded protein is CASSLERGPNTEAFF. The chain recombines TRBV10-1 with TRBJ1-1; D unresolved. Trimming removed 6 bases at V and 1 base at J, with 15 bases between. Looked up from germline, CDR1 is WNHNN and CDR2 is SYGVQD (reference sequence). The CDR3 totals 15 residues.

The rearrangement uses TRBV15 and TRBJ1-5; D is undetermined. CDR1 LNHNV and CDR2 YYDKDF come from the germline V gene (reference sequence). This CDR3 contains 15 residues. Trimming pared 4 bases from V and 2 bases from J, leaving 12 bases between. In DNA, the CDR3 is TGTGCCACCAGCAACCCCGGGGAGGGCAATCAGCCCCAGCATTTT. This sequence encodes CATSNPGEGNQPQHF.

This chain joins TRBV5-5 and TRBJ1-2; D unresolved. Per the germline V gene, CDR1 is SGHKS and CDR2 is YYEKEE (reference sequence). Trimming stripped 6 bases from V and 4 bases from J, with 13 bases between. The CDR3 has 13 amino acids. CDR3: CASTRGFPYGYTF. The DNA of the CDR3 is TGTGCCAGCACCCGGGGTTTCCCCTATGGCTACACCTTC.

The chain combines TRBV7-6 with TRBJ2-1, with D tentatively TRBD2 (6 bases). Trimming pared 5 bases from V and 6 bases from J, leaving 20 bases between. From germline, CDR1 is SGHVS and CDR2 FNYEAQ. The CDR3 is 16 residues long. This CDR3 is CASSPSERGLFNEQFF. The CDR3 DNA reads TGTGCCAGCAGCCCGTCGGAACGGGGACTGTTCAATGAGCAGTTCTTC.

The V call is TRBV11-2, the J call TRBJ2-3; D perhaps matches TRBD2 (6 bases). This CDR3 spans 17 amino acids. Germline loops: CDR1 SGHAT, CDR2 FQNNGV. Trimming removed 5 bases at V and 4 bases at J, with 22 bases between. The CDR3 reads CASSITSGSRRADTQYF. CDR3 nucleotide sequence: TGTGCCAGCAGCATTACCTCCGGGTCCCGGAGGGCAGATACGCAGTATTTT. Looking up the rest from reference TRBV11-2 and TRBJ2-3 gives the full variable domain: EAGVAQSPRYKIIEKRQSVAFWCNPISGHATLYWYQQILGQGPKLLIQFQNNGVVDDSQLPKDRFSAERLKGVDSTLKIQPAKLEDSAVYLCASSITSGSRRADTQYFGPGTRLTVL.

V and J are TRBV28 and TRBJ1-1, with a tentative D call TRBD1 (5 bases). The V and J ends lost 5 bases and 8 bases respectively, with 18 bases between them. This CDR3 spans 14 amino acids. CDR1 is MDHEN, CDR2 SYDVKM, per germline. The CDR3 nucleotides are TGTGCCAGCAGTCGGACGGGGGGTTCGTCAGAAGCTTTCTTT. Translation gives CASSRTGGSSEAFF. Drawing the rest from reference TRBV28 and TRBJ1-1, the complete variable domain is DVKVTQSSRYLVKRTGEKVFLECVQDMDHENMFWYRQDPGLGLRLIYFSYDVKMKEKGDIPEGYSVSREKKERFSLILESASTNQTSMYLCASSRTGGSSEAFFGQGTRLTVV.

The CDR3 DNA follows: TGTGCCAGCACCCGGACTTTTCAAGAGACCCAGTACTTC. Protein product: CASTRTFQETQYF. The chain combines TRBV11-2 with TRBJ2-5; D is perhaps TRBD2 (5 bases). V lost 7 bases, J lost 2 bases, and 11 bases lay in between. CDR1 and CDR2 (germline): SGHAT, FQNNGV. This CDR3 comprises 13 residues.

The chain has TRBV14 and TRBJ1-2, with D unresolved. The germline gives CDR1 SGHDN, CDR2 FVKESK. The CDR3 runs 14 residues. V lost 2 bases and J 2 bases, leaving 9 bases between the germline ends. The CDR3 region has the DNA TGTGCCAGCAGCCAAAACCACGGGAACTATGGCTACACCTTC. Amino acids: CASSQNHGNYGYTF. Complete variable domain (other parts from reference TRBV14 and TRBJ1-2): EAGVTQFPSHSVIEKGQTVTLRCDPISGHDNLYWYRRVMGKEIKFLLHFVKESKQDESGMPNNRFLAERTGGTYSTLKVQPAELEDSGVYFCASSQNHGNYGYTFGSGTRLTVV.

The rearrangement uses TRBV7-2 and TRBJ2-3; TRBD2 aligns across 10 bases. The germline V gene has CDR1 SGHTA and CDR2 FQGNSA. This CDR3 is built from 18 residues. Trimming took 3 bases from V and 3 from J; bases not matched to a gene: 12. CDR3 in amino acids: CASSFWGKSSGGTDTQYF. CDR3 bases: TGTGCCAGCAGCTTTTGGGGAAAAAGTAGCGGGGGGACAGATACGCAGTATTTT.

This sequence joins TRBV5-5 and TRBJ1-5; no firm D call. Germline V CDR1 and CDR2: SGHKS, YYEKEE (reference sequence). V lost 4 bases to trimming and J lost 5 bases, with 22 bases between them. This CDR3 spans 17 amino acids. Here the CDR3 reads CASSPAPRSGSYQPQHF. The DNA for the CDR3 is TGTGCCAGCAGCCCTGCCCCCAGGTCAGGATCGTATCAGCCCCAGCATTTT.

V and J are TRBV11-3 and TRBJ1-1; D call uncertain. CDR1 is SGHNT, CDR2 YENEEA, per germline. This CDR3 has 13 amino acids. Between the trimmed V and J ends, which lost 2 bases and 3 bases, there was a span of 7 bases. CDR3 in amino acids: CASSLLRDTEAFF. DNA of the CDR3: TGTGCCAGCAGCTTACTTCGAGACACTGAAGCTTTCTTT. Combining the CDR3 with reference TRBV11-3 and TRBJ1-1 gives the whole variable domain EAGVVQSPRYKIIEKKQPVAFWCNPISGHNTLYWYLQNLGQGPELLIRYENEEAVDDSQLPKDRFSAERLKGVDSTLKIQPAELGDSAVYLCASSLLRDTEAFFGQGTRLTVV.